This entry lists 23 T cell receptor beta chains sequenced from one sample in a study of T cells in Graves' hyperthyroidism and ophthalmopathy. RNA transcripts yielded amplified TCR beta CDR3 regions. With the HTBI primer set, the TCR CDR3 went through a first round of RT-PCR. TCRdb reanalysed the multiplex PCR reads using MiXCR and keeps one entry per CDR3 protein. The sample includes roughly 150,000 distinct CDR3 sequences, 9.4% of them seen just once. The specimen sequenced was blood. These receptors all come from a woman younger than 35 with Graves' hyperthyroidism that later progressed to Graves' ophthalmopathy.

For this clonotype: Possible read error: a much larger clone is one base away. The gene calls are TRBV30 and TRBJ2-2, with D perhaps TRBD2 (6 bases). Germline lookup yields CDR1 GTSNPN and CDR2 SVGIG (reference sequence). There are 14 residues in the CDR3. Here the CDR3 DNA reads TGTGCCTGGAGTGTTTGGCTGAACACCGGGGGGCTGTTTTTT. Protein sequence: CAWSVWLNTGGLFF.

This clonotype was seen at least ten times. The chain links TRBV6-6 to TRBJ1-2; TRBD1 matches at 7 bases. In germline, CDR1 is MNHNY, CDR2 SVGAGI (reference sequence). CDR3 length: 17 residues. V lost 0 bases and J lost 1; bases outside the gene matches: 8. CDR3 region: CASSYSLKTGRNYGYTF. The CDR3 DNA is TGTGCCAGCAGTTACTCGCTCAAGACAGGGCGTAACTATGGCTACACCTTC.

This clonotype has a handful of counts. V usage is TRBV20-1 and J usage is TRBJ2-5, with D possibly being TRBD1 or TRBD2 (5 bases each). This CDR3 is 13 amino acids long. The germline V and J ends were trimmed by 4 bases and 2 bases, with 11 bases remaining between them. The germline V gene has CDR1 DFQATT and CDR2 SNEGSKA (reference sequence). The CDR3 DNA is TGCAGTGCTAAGGGACGGATACAAGAGACCCAGTACTTC. Its translation: CSAKGRIQETQYF.

The chain has TRBV5-6 and TRBJ2-1; 7 bases line up with TRBD2. The germline V gene has CDR1 SGHDT and CDR2 YYEEEE. Trimming removed 1 base from V and 6 bases from J; junction bases left unmatched: 7. The CDR3 contains 15 residues. In nucleotides, the CDR3 is TGTGCCAGCAGCTTGATCCAGGGAGGGGTCAATGAGCAGTTCTTC. It encodes CASSLIQGGVNEQFF. Full variable domain (outside the CDR3, taken from reference TRBV5-6 and TRBJ2-1): DAGVTQSPTHLIKTRGQQVTLRCSPKSGHDTVSWYQQALGQGPQFIFQYYEEEERQRGNFPDRFSGHQFPNYSSELNVNALLLGDSALYLCASSLIQGGVNEQFFGPGTRLTVL.

This clonotype appeared many times. The rearrangement links TRBV7-3 to TRBJ2-3; D tentatively reads TRBD1 or TRBD2 (6 bases each). The CDR3 length is 14 residues. V was shortened by 0 bases and J by 6 bases, with 10 bases between the two germline ends. Looked up from germline, CDR1 is SGHTA and CDR2 is FQGTGA. The CDR3 DNA sequence: TGTGCCAGCAGCTTAACCGGGGGCCCCGATACGCAGTATTTT. Translating gives CASSLTGGPDTQYF.

The chain recombines TRBV4-1 with TRBJ1-4; the match to TRBD1 covers 8 bases. Germline lookup yields CDR1 MGHRA and CDR2 YSYEKL. The junction had 11 bases not matched to a gene; V was cut back by 0 bases and J by 8 bases. The CDR3 is made up of 17 amino acids. CDR3 sequence (DNA): TGCGCCAGCAGCCAAGATCTGGTGGCAGGGGGCCTGGAAAAACTGTTTTTT. It specifies CASSQDLVAGGLEKLFF.

This clonotype was seen at least ten times. One end of the junction fails to match germline, which may point to a read error. This chain uses TRBV27 with TRBJ2-7, with 11 bases aligning to TRBD2. Looked up from germline, CDR1 is MNHEY and CDR2 is SMNVEV (reference sequence). This CDR3 contains 15 residues. The CDR3 sequence is CASSLSSGGYFEQYF. DNA for the CDR3: TGTGCCAGCAGTCTATCTAGCGGGGGGTATTTCGAGCAGTACTTC.

With respect to this clonotype: One end of the junction fails to match germline, which may point to a read error. The rearrangement links TRBV6-2 or TRBV6-3 to TRBJ1-2; TRBD1 might be the D (6 bases). The CDR3 is made up of 15 amino acids. Germline CDR1 is MNHEY and CDR2 is SVGEGT. CDR3 in amino acids: CASSYPGHRSYGYTF. The CDR3 coding sequence is TGTGCCAGTAGTTACCCGGGACACCGGAGCTATGGCTACACCTTC.

At least ten counts were recorded for this clonotype. J is TRBJ2-7 and V is TRBV7-2; D is unresolved. Germline CDR1 and CDR2: SGHTA and FQGNSA. CDR3 length: 13 residues. V gave up 3 bases and J gave up 6 bases, with 12 bases separating them. The CDR3 bases are TGTGCCAGCAGCTTCGTTATTGTAAGCGAGCAGTACTTC. Translated, it gives CASSFVIVSEQYF.

This clonotype was found a few times. The chain has TRBV5-1 and TRBJ2-2, with 9 bases fitting TRBD1. The germline V gene has CDR1 SGHRS and CDR2 YFSETQ. Trimming took 2 bases from V and 7 from J; bases not matched to a gene: 6. This CDR3 is 15 amino acids long. The CDR3 protein is CASSFRTGDGGELFF. Written as DNA, the CDR3 is TGCGCCAGCAGCTTCCGGACAGGGGACGGCGGGGAGCTGTTTTTT.

This clonotype has only a few counts. The rearrangement links TRBV29-1 to TRBJ1-2, with D perhaps matching TRBD1 (6 bases). The CDR3 consists of 13 residues. Per the germline V gene, CDR1 is SQVTM and CDR2 is ANQGSEA. Trimming stripped 2 bases from V and 5 bases from J, with 12 bases between. This CDR3 is CSVEWRGAYGYTF. The CDR3 region has the DNA TGCAGCGTTGAATGGAGGGGGGCGTATGGCTACACCTTC.

The chain has TRBV20-1 and TRBJ2-1; 10 positions agree with TRBD1. V shed 3 bases, J shed 7 bases, and the junction held 9 bases outside the gene matches. The CDR3 length is 15 residues. Germline-derived CDR1 and CDR2 are DFQATT and SNEGSKA (reference sequence). The CDR3 nucleotides read TGCAGTGCTAGTAGAGGGGACAGGGGTTGGAATGAGCAGTTCTTC. This translates into CSASRGDRGWNEQFF.

This clonotype was seen ten or more times. The rearrangement joins TRBV28 to TRBJ2-3; possible D gene TRBD1, 7 bases. V was pared by 6 bases and J by 4 bases, with 17 bases between. The CDR3 has 15 residues. The germline V gene has CDR1 MDHEN and CDR2 SYDVKM. DNA for the CDR3: TGTGCCAGCAGAAGGAGGGGGCGGGTGGCAGATACGCAGTATTTT. Translated, it gives CASRRRGRVADTQYF.

As for this clonotype: At one boundary the junction diverges from the germline segment, which might be a read error. V and J are TRBV18 and TRBJ1-2; 8 nucleotides agree with TRBD1. Germline V lookup: CDR1 KGHSH, CDR2 LQKENI. The CDR3 spans 14 residues. The CDR3 here is CASSSPTGVDGYTF. CDR3 bases: TGTGCCAGCTCATCACCGACAGGGGTTGACGGCTACACCTTC.

The chain couples TRBV4-1 to TRBJ2-1; TRBD2 might be the D (5 bases). This CDR3 spans 13 amino acids. The germline gives CDR1 MGHRA, CDR2 YSYEKL. Deletions cut 6 bases from V and 2 bases from J, with 8 bases between. The CDR3 DNA reads TGCGCCAGCAGTACGGGGACCTACAATGAGCAGTTCTTC. This sequence encodes CASSTGTYNEQFF.

J is TRBJ2-1 and V is TRBV19; 12 bases align to TRBD2. The germline V gene encodes CDR1 LNHDA and CDR2 SQIVND (reference sequence). The ends lost 7 bases at V and 6 bases at J; junction bases unmatched: 4. This CDR3 is built from 14 residues. This CDR3 reads CASTGLAGINEQFF. The CDR3 region has the DNA TGTGCCAGTACTGGACTAGCGGGGATCAATGAGCAGTTCTTC.

This clonotype was recorded at least ten times. The rearrangement links TRBV2 to TRBJ1-2; D is possibly TRBD1 (5 bases). The CDR3 length is 15 residues. The V end lost 2 bases, the J end lost 4 bases, and 14 bases lay between the germline ends. The germline V gene encodes CDR1 SNHLY and CDR2 FYNNEI. The DNA of the CDR3 is TGTGCCAGCAGTGAATTTTCCGGTGGGGGCTATGGCTACACCTTC. It yields the protein CASSEFSGGGYGYTF.

To note about this clonotype: This could be a read error, since a much larger clone is one nucleotide away. The chain combines TRBV30 with TRBJ1-1; D remains ambiguous. Trimming removed 2 bases at V and 0 bases at J, with 7 bases between. Germline V gene sequence: CDR1 GTSNPN, CDR2 SVGIG (reference sequence). CDR3 length: 13 amino acids. The chain's CDR3 is CAWSRLMNTEAFF. CDR3 in DNA: TGTGCCTGGAGTAGGTTGATGAACACTGAAGCTTTCTTT. The entire variable domain, with the rest obtained from reference TRBV30 and TRBJ1-1, is as follows: SQTIHQWPATLVQPVGSPLSLECTVEGTSNPNLYWYRQAAGRGLQLLFYSVGIGQISSEVPQNLSASRPQDRQFILSSKKLLLSDSGFYLCAWSRLMNTEAFFGQGTRLTVV.

This clonotype was observed a single time. This chain links TRBV5-5 with TRBJ2-1, with 9 bases aligning to TRBD1. Per the germline V gene, CDR1 is SGHKS and CDR2 is YYEKEE (reference sequence). The CDR3 sequence is 16 residues long. The V segment lost 3 bases and the J segment 3 bases; nucleotides outside the gene matches: 7. Here the CDR3 reads CASSWAGTGSYNEQFF. The CDR3 DNA follows: TGTGCCAGCAGCTGGGCAGGGACAGGGAGCTACAATGAGCAGTTCTTC.

This clonotype was recorded many times. V and J are TRBV27 and TRBJ2-3; D is unresolved. Germline loops: CDR1 MNHEY, CDR2 SMNVEV (reference sequence). Trimming shortened V by 3 bases and J by 2 bases, and 12 bases separated the two germline ends. The CDR3 contains 15 residues. CDR3 bases: TGTGCCAGCAGTTTCGGGCAGGCCCTCACAGATACGCAGTATTTT. Encoded protein: CASSFGQALTDTQYF.

There are many counts of this clonotype. The gene calls are TRBV6-1 and TRBJ2-2; D gene uncertain. Trimming took 5 bases from V and 0 from J, leaving 10 bases between them. This CDR3 is 15 amino acids long. In germline, CDR1 is MNHNS, CDR2 SASEGT. For the CDR3, the DNA is TGTGCCAGCAGTTATAGGCAGTCGAACACCGGGGAGCTGTTTTTT. Protein product: CASSYRQSNTGELFF.

The rearrangement joins TRBV12-3 or TRBV12-4 to TRBJ2-3, with TRBD2 matching over 11 bases. The CDR3 has 15 residues. V was pared by 3 bases and J by 3 bases, with 2 bases of the junction left unmatched. The CDR3 nucleotides read TGTGCCAGCAGTTTTAGCGGGGGGGTTACAGATACGCAGTATTTT. The encoded protein is CASSFSGGVTDTQYF.

Comments on this clonotype: A clone one base away is much larger, so this may be a read error. V gene TRBV6-5 combines with J gene TRBJ2-7; D gene ambiguous. The V gene's germline CDR1 is MNHEY and CDR2 SVGAGI. The CDR3 is 12 residues long. The DNA for the CDR3 is TGTGCCAGCAGTGACTCGTTTTACGAGCAGCACTTC. Residues: CASSDSFYEQHF.